This T cell receptor beta chain was observed in a study of cytomegalovirus exposure and HLA in healthy donors. Each donor was healthy, and each was a bone marrow donor. The PCR had 60 Vbeta and 13 Jbeta primers. Some clones are missing from TCRdb's copy, which holds only in-frame ones; the method was immunoSEQ multiplex PCR. Found here are some 140,000 clones, roughly 83% of them singletons; the top ten hold less than 8.5%. A note on this clone: Its antigen is not known.

The CDR3 sequence is 13 residues long. Trimming cost V 7 bases and J 0 bases, with 11 bases left between them. Looked up from germline, CDR1 is SQVTM and CDR2 is ANQGSEA. Findings and caveats of the study: Later findings reportedly placed an Asian-associated ancestry cluster below the approximately 700-donor mean for N-insertions. Later analysis associated a missense DCLRE1C variant with TCR beta V- and J-gene trimming.

The chain is built from TRBV29-1 and TRBJ2-3; D might be TRBD2 (7 bases). The sequence was collected from a man aged 30-40 years in good health and CMV-seropositive. The sample taken for sequencing was PBMCs. The CDR3 reads CSAEGGSTDTQYF. The CDR3 region has the DNA TGCAGCGCAGAGGGGGGGAGCACAGATACGCAGTATTTT.